A selection of T cell receptor beta chains follows, all from one sample in a study of OX40 agonist ivuxolimab in advanced cancers. Generated by immunoSEQ multiplex PCR, the TCRdb table keeps only in-frame clones and is missing some. Of around 34,000 clones listed, around 89% are singletons. The specimen comprised CD4+ or CD8+ T cells sorted from blood, sampled in a trial of the OX40 agonist ivuxolimab. The receptors stem from an adult with an advanced solid tumor such as melanoma, head and neck, liver or kidney cancer. CDR3s include the opening cysteine and the closing phenylalanine or tryptophan. The D gene is left open where the match is weak. Expanded clones get a size class; other rows say once, few or many, or leave the size out.

NA	TRBV5-1	TRBJ1-2	TRBD1	CASSPGTGGGNYGYTF	TGCGCCAGCAGCCCCGGGACAGGGGGCGGTAACTATGGCTACACCTTC
NA	TRBV19	TRBJ2-2	NA	CASSIAGNTGELFF	TGTGCCAGTAGTATAGCAGGGAACACCGGGGAGCTGTTTTTT
NA	TRBV2	TRBJ2-5	TRBD2	CASDNSASGGLQETQYF	TGTGCCAGCGACAATTCGGCTAGCGGGGGATTACAAGAGACCCAGTACTTC
NA	TRBV5-1	TRBJ2-3	TRBD2	CASSLASTSGGSTSTDTQYF	TGCGCCAGCAGCTTGGCCTCGACTAGCGGGGGTTCCACATCCACAGATACGCAGTATTTT
NA	TRBV6-5	TRBJ2-5	TRBD1	CASSYTGGEETQYF	TGTGCCAGCAGTTATACAGGGGGCGAAGAGACCCAGTACTTC
NA	TRBV30	TRBJ1-2	TRBD1	CAWSAGQDGYTF	TGTGCCTGGAGTGCGGGACAGGATGGCTACACCTTC
NA	TRBV25-1	TRBJ1-5	NA	CASSEGNNQPQHF	TGTGCCAGCAGTGAGGGGAACAATCAGCCCCAGCATTTT
NA	TRBV6-5	TRBJ2-1	TRBD1	CASSYSSGTGGHEQFF	TGTGCCAGCAGTTACTCTAGCGGGACAGGGGGCCATGAGCAGTTCTTC
medium-sized	TRBV7-9	TRBJ1-1	NA	CASSFGETSVNTEAFF	TGTGCCAGCAGCTTCGGGGAAACCTCAGTGAACACTGAAGCTTTCTTT
NA	TRBV6-6	TRBJ1-5	NA	CALGLNQPQHF	TGTGCCCTGGGCCTAAATCAGCCCCAGCATTTT
once	TRBV9	TRBJ1-1	NA	CASSPLGGFMNTEAFF	TGTGCCAGCAGCCCCCTTGGGGGTTTCATGAACACTGAAGCTTTCTTT
once	TRBV7-9	TRBJ1-5	NA	CASSLGQYDQPQHF	TGTGCCAGCAGCTTAGGCCAGTATGATCAGCCCCAGCATTTT
NA	TRBV7-9	TRBJ1-2	NA	CASSLAGSGYGYTF	TGTGCCAGCAGCTTAGCGGGGAGTGGCTATGGCTACACCTTC
NA	TRBV29-1	TRBJ2-1	NA	CSGATGVYNEQFF	TGCAGCGGGGCAACAGGCGTTTACAATGAGCAGTTCTTC
NA	TRBV27	TRBJ1-5	NA	CASSPYQRGIDNQPQHF	TGTGCCAGCAGTCCTTATCAAAGGGGTATCGACAATCAGCCCCAGCATTTT
NA	TRBV7-2	TRBJ1-4	TRBD1	CASSLPGTGGTNEKLFF	TGTGCCAGCAGCCTACCCGGGACAGGGGGGACTAATGAAAAACTGTTTTTT
NA	TRBV14	TRBJ1-1	TRBD1	CASSRLGTGKGNTEAFF	TGTGCCAGCAGCCGCCTTGGGACAGGGAAAGGGAACACTGAAGCTTTCTTT
NA	TRBV27	TRBJ2-2	NA	CASSLSSGAGELFF	TGTGCCAGCAGTTTATCGTCAGGAGCGGGGGAGCTGTTTTTT
NA	TRBV27	TRBJ2-3	NA	CASSLEVSLPDTQYF	TGTGCCAGCAGTTTAGAAGTCTCCCTCCCAGATACGCAGTATTTT
NA	TRBV2	TRBJ2-2	TRBD2	CASSALAGGPTGELFF	TGTGCCAGCAGCGCCCTAGCGGGGGGGCCTACCGGGGAGCTGTTTTTT
NA	TRBV6-6	TRBJ1-2	NA	CASSSTANYGYTF	TGTGCCAGCAGTTCGACAGCTAACTATGGCTACACCTTC
NA	TRBV14	TRBJ1-3	NA	CASSLQGGNTIYF	TGTGCCAGCAGCCTCCAGGGTGGAAACACCATATATTTT
NA	TRBV10-3	TRBJ2-3	NA	CAISESRGKPDTQYF	TGTGCCATCAGTGAGTCGAGAGGGAAGCCAGATACGCAGTATTTT
once	TRBV9	TRBJ1-1	NA	CASSPSNTEAFF	TGTGCCAGCAGCCCGAGTAACACTGAAGCTTTCTTT
NA	TRBV7-2	TRBJ1-2	TRBD1	CASSLEGAYGYTF	TGTGCCAGCAGCTTAGAGGGGGCCTATGGCTACACCTTC
NA	TRBV2	TRBJ2-3	TRBD1	CASGQAITDTQYF	TGTGCCAGTGGACAGGCTATTACAGATACGCAGTATTTT
NA	TRBV19	TRBJ1-5	NA	CASSIDPGLVTPQHF	TGTGCCAGTAGTATAGACCCGGGTTTAGTAACACCCCAGCATTTT
NA	TRBV27	TRBJ2-2	TRBD2	CASASGGPNTGELFF	TGTGCCAGCGCTAGCGGGGGTCCTAACACCGGGGAGCTGTTTTTT
NA	TRBV28	TRBJ2-4	NA	CASSPPWGEVGNIQYF	TGTGCCAGCAGCCCACCCTGGGGGGAAGTGGGAAACATTCAGTACTTC
NA	TRBV2	TRBJ1-2	NA	CASSLWQGANYGYTF	TGTGCCAGCAGTCTGTGGCAGGGCGCTAACTATGGCTACACCTTC
NA	TRBV4-1	TRBJ2-7	NA	CASSQAPGRSYEQYF	TGCGCCAGCAGCCAAGCCCCGGGACGGTCCTACGAGCAGTACTTC
NA	TRBV19	TRBJ2-5	NA	CASSMAASTSGTQYF	TGTGCCAGTAGTATGGCGGCAAGTACCTCGGGGACCCAGTACTTC
NA	TRBV27	TRBJ2-3	TRBD2	CASSAGTKIRLDTQYF	TGTGCCAGCAGTGCCGGGACTAAGATTAGATTGGATACGCAGTATTTT
NA	TRBV2	TRBJ1-4	NA	CASSELVQLDEKLFF	TGTGCCAGCAGTGAATTAGTACAGCTGGATGAAAAACTGTTTTTT
NA	TRBV13	TRBJ2-5	NA	CASSPKGGQETQYF	TGTGCCAGCAGCCCGAAGGGCGGCCAAGAGACCCAGTACTTC
once	TRBV7-8	TRBJ2-7	TRBD1	CASSSTVGQGKSYEQYF	TGTGCCAGCAGTTCCACAGTCGGACAGGGCAAATCCTACGAGCAGTACTTC
once	TRBV27	TRBJ2-3	NA	CGGGTDLNTQYF	TGTGGCGGTGGGACGGATCTTAATACGCAGTATTTT
NA	TRBV15	TRBJ2-5	TRBD2	CATSRELAAYQETQYF	TGTGCCACCAGCAGAGAACTAGCGGCGTACCAAGAGACCCAGTACTTC
NA	TRBV27	TRBJ2-7	NA	CASSYSTSYEQYF	TGTGCCAGCAGTTACAGTACATCCTACGAGCAGTACTTC
NA	TRBV29-1	TRBJ2-5	NA	CSVEDQGGVETQYF	TGCAGCGTTGAAGATCAGGGGGGGGTGGAGACCCAGTACTTC
NA	TRBV27	TRBJ2-3	NA	CASSSTDTQYF	TGTGCCAGCAGTAGCACAGATACGCAGTATTTT
NA	TRBV4-2	TRBJ1-5	NA	CASSQGLQFINQPQHF	TGTGCCAGCAGCCAAGGCTTACAGTTTATCAATCAGCCCCAGCATTTT
once	TRBV4-3	TRBJ1-5	NA	CASSQDHRGNQPQHF	TGCGCCAGCAGCCAAGATCACAGAGGGAATCAGCCCCAGCATTTT
NA	TRBV9	TRBJ2-7	NA	CASSVHGTYEQYF	TGTGCCAGCAGCGTACACGGGACCTACGAGCAGTACTTC
NA	TRBV6-5	TRBJ2-2	NA	CASSLQVAGELFF	TGTGCCAGCAGTTTACAGGTGGCCGGGGAGCTGTTTTTT
NA	TRBV4-3	TRBJ2-1	NA	CASSQFSGPYNEQFF	TGCGCCAGCAGCCAATTCTCCGGGCCATACAATGAGCAGTTCTTC
NA	TRBV6-5	TRBJ2-1	NA	CASRVGPLGYNEQFF	TGTGCCAGCAGGGTCGGTCCCCTGGGGTACAATGAGCAGTTCTTC
NA	TRBV9	TRBJ2-4	NA	CASSVEAMGANIQYF	TGTGCCAGCAGCGTAGAGGCTATGGGGGCAAACATTCAGTACTTC
medium-sized	TRBV28	TRBJ1-3	NA	CASSPRLGGNTIYF	TGTGCCAGCAGTCCTCGTCTAGGTGGAAACACCATATATTTT
NA	TRBV11-1	TRBJ2-5	NA	CASSNRPETQYF	TGTGCCAGCAGCAACCGGCCAGAGACCCAGTACTTC
NA	TRBV19	TRBJ2-6	NA	CASSITAYSGANVLTF	TGTGCCAGTAGTATTACGGCGTACTCTGGGGCCAACGTCCTGACTTTC
few	TRBV25-1	TRBJ1-1	NA	CASGNTEAFF	TGTGCCAGTGGAAACACTGAAGCTTTCTTT
NA	TRBV4-3	TRBJ2-2	NA	CASSQDRSGAITGELFF	TGCGCCAGCAGCCAAGATAGATCAGGGGCGATCACCGGGGAGCTGTTTTTT
NA	TRBV28	TRBJ2-1	TRBD2	CASGSGGPYNEQFF	TGTGCCAGCGGCTCGGGGGGGCCATACAATGAGCAGTTCTTC